The 14 T cell receptor beta chains in this list originate from one sample, sequenced in a study of graft-versus-host responses after intestinal transplantation. Libraries were prepared by immunoSEQ multiplex PCR; TCRdb keeps only in-frame clonotypes and omits some of them. The table lists 1,400 to 1,500 clones, 92% of them singletons. Sequences were derived from PBMCs, sampled 8 days after intestinal transplant. The receptors derive from a human patient who received an intestinal transplant, so some T cells may come from the graft donor.

This rearrangement joins TRBV7-8 to TRBJ2-6, with 7 positions matching TRBD2. The CDR3 contains 16 residues. The germline V gene has CDR1 SGHVS and CDR2 FQNEAQ. V lost 3 bases to trimming and J lost 3 bases; unmatched junction nucleotides: 5. DNA of the CDR3: TGTGCCAGCAGCTTTCGACGGGAGGATGGGGCCAACGTCCTGACTTTC. It encodes CASSFRREDGANVLTF.

This rearrangement joins TRBV5-1 to TRBJ2-7; possible D gene TRBD2, 6 bases. The length of the CDR3 is 13 residues. Germline CDR1 and CDR2: SGHRS and YFSETQ. Trimming removed 4 bases from V and 7 bases from J, with 15 bases in between. DNA of the CDR3: TGCGCCAGCAGCCCCGGGACTTCGGGAGAGCAGTACTTC. Translation: CASSPGTSGEQYF.

This clone came up a few times. The V gene is TRBV4-2, the J gene TRBJ2-1; perhaps D is TRBD1 or TRBD2 (5 bases each). Germline loops: CDR1 LGHNA, CDR2 YNFKEQ. Deletions cut 1 base from V and 3 bases from J, with 10 bases between. This CDR3 is built from 15 residues. The CDR3 loop is CASSQGDEVYNEQFF. The CDR3 DNA follows: TGTGCCAGCAGCCAAGGGGACGAGGTCTACAATGAGCAGTTCTTC.

This chain connects TRBV13 to TRBJ1-1, with no clear D. Trimming took 0 bases from V and 4 from J, leaving 6 bases between them. This CDR3 is 13 amino acids long. The germline V gene has CDR1 PRHDT and CDR2 FYEKMQ (reference sequence). The DNA of the CDR3 is TGTGCCAGCAGCTTAGGGGGCAGCACTGAAGCTTTCTTT. Translating it yields CASSLGGSTEAFF.

This chain links TRBV6-4 with TRBJ2-1, with 8 bases aligning to TRBD2. The germline V gene encodes CDR1 MRHNA and CDR2 SNTAGT. Losses at the gene ends were 6 bases for V and 2 bases for J; bases not matched to a gene: 6. The CDR3 extends over 15 amino acids. The CDR3 DNA follows: TGTGCCAGCAGCCCCGGGGGGGCCCCCTACAATGAGCAGTTCTTC. This encodes CASSPGGAPYNEQFF.

The gene calls are TRBV29-1 and TRBJ2-6, with D unresolved. The V end lost 5 bases, the J end lost 5 bases, and 25 bases lay between the germline ends. From germline, CDR1 is SQVTM and CDR2 ANQGSEA. There are 18 residues in the CDR3. The CDR3 sequence is CSVMTVLSIQSRANVLTF. Here the CDR3 DNA reads TGCAGCGTTATGACGGTACTTAGCATACAAAGTCGGGCCAACGTCCTGACTTTC. Together with reference TRBV29-1 and TRBJ2-6, the CDR3 gives the full variable domain: SAVISQKPSRDICQRGTSLTIQCQVDSQVTMMFWYRQQPGQSLTLIATANQGSEATYESGFVIDKFPISRPNLTFSTLTVSNMSPEDSSIYLCSVMTVLSIQSRANVLTFGAGSRLTVL.

V and J are TRBV4-1 and TRBJ1-1, with TRBD1 as a possible D gene (5 bases). Looked up from germline, CDR1 is MGHRA and CDR2 is YSYEKL. The CDR3 spans 17 residues. With 4 bases removed from V and 0 bases from J, the gap between germline ends came to 18 bases. Written as DNA, the CDR3 is TGCGCCAGCAGCCCCGGGGGTATCGGGGGGATGAACACTGAAGCTTTCTTT. Its protein product is CASSPGGIGGMNTEAFF.

V is TRBV19 and J is TRBJ2-5, with 11 bases matching TRBD1. Per the germline V gene, CDR1 is LNHDA and CDR2 is SQIVND (reference sequence). This CDR3 region has 15 residues. The junction had 4 bases not matched to a gene; V was cut back by 3 bases and J by 4 bases. CDR3 DNA sequence: TGTGCCAGTAGTATCCGGGACAGGGGGATAGAGACCCAGTACTTC. Encoded protein: CASSIRDRGIETQYF.

The rearrangement uses TRBV9 and TRBJ1-2; D gene ambiguous. Trimming pared 4 bases from V and 5 bases from J, leaving 9 bases between. The CDR3 has 12 amino acids. CDR1 and CDR2 from the germline V gene are SGDLS and YYNGEE. CDR3 region: CASSSPGYGYTF. Written as DNA, the CDR3 is TGTGCCAGCAGCTCACCCGGATATGGCTACACCTTC.

This chain connects TRBV21-1 to TRBJ2-5; the table's D call, TRBD2, has no DNA check behind it. TRBJ2-7 matches the DNA end more closely, so the J call is doubtful. TRBV21-1 is a known pseudogene. The CDR3 has 16 residues. The CDR3 sequence is CASSVYLAHVLDEQYF. Written as DNA, the CDR3 is TGTGCCAGCAGCGTTTACCTAGCACACGTGTTAGACGAGCAGTACTTC.

This clone was counted once. The sample holds other DNA sequences that translate to the same CDR3. The rearrangement uses TRBV6-1 and TRBJ1-5; no firm D call. V lost 7 bases and J 2 bases, leaving 9 bases between the germline ends. Looked up from germline, CDR1 is MNHNS and CDR2 is SASEGT. This CDR3 region has 13 residues. The CDR3 loop is CASKGYGNQPQHF. CDR3 nucleotide sequence: TGTGCCAGCAAGGGATACGGCAATCAGCCCCAGCATTTT.

The sample holds a few counts of this clone. CDR3 DNA sequence: TGTGCCATCAGTGAGGAACGGCTGAACACTGAAGCTTTCTTT. As protein: CAISEERLNTEAFF. The chain couples TRBV10-3 to TRBJ1-1; D remains unclear. Germline V lookup: CDR1 ENHRY, CDR2 SYGVKD. With 2 bases removed from V and 0 bases from J, the gap between germline ends came to 7 bases. CDR3 length: 14 amino acids.

The chain links TRBV25-1 to TRBJ1-1; D not certain. The CDR3 runs to 16 residues. Germline V gives CDR1 MGHDK, CDR2 SYGVNS. V was trimmed by 5 bases and J by 7 bases, leaving 23 bases between them. The CDR3 DNA sequence: TGTGCCAGCAGTACAGTCGGGAGTACTTTTTACGGTGAAGCTTTCTTT. Protein product: CASSTVGSTFYGEAFF. The entire variable domain, with the rest obtained from reference TRBV25-1 and TRBJ1-1, is as follows: EADIYQTPRYLVIGTGKKITLECSQTMGHDKMYWYQQDPGMELHLIHYSYGVNSTEKGDLSSESTVSRIRTEHFPLTLESARPSHTSQYLCASSTVGSTFYGEAFFGQGTRLTVV.

This clone was recorded once. CDR3 bases: TGTGCCAGCAGCGGGATCGGAGACCTCCGGGACACAATACAAGAGACCCAGTACTTC. Translation: CASSGIGDLRDTIQETQYF. The V and J genes are TRBV5-4 and TRBJ2-5; D possibly corresponds to TRBD1 (6 bases). The length of the CDR3 is 19 residues. Trimming stripped 4 bases from V and 2 bases from J, with 27 bases between. Per germline, CDR1 SGHNT and CDR2 YYREEE (reference sequence).